The rows below give T cell receptor beta chains drawn from one sample of a study of blood T cells in healthy people across ages. TCRdb re-called the 5' RACE reads with MiXCR, one entry per CDR3 protein. The table has about 560,000 distinct CDR3 sequences, roughly a quarter seen once. This sample was shared with a second study, whose subject was T cells of mothers and their children.

Material: blood. These receptors all come from a boy between 2 and 10 years old in good health. The CDR3 runs from the conserved cysteine through the conserved F or W. A D gene is named only where the DNA matches it firmly. The listing skips clone size in some rows; elsewhere it reads once, few, many or a size class.

>TRBJ1-2|TRBV29-1|.|many
TGCAGCGTGTGGCACCAGGCTAACTATGGCTACACCTTC
CSVWHQANYGYTF
>TRBJ2-7|TRBV7-2|.|.
TGTGCCAGCAGCTCTCTATGGCACGCGGGACGCTACTCCTACGAGCAGTACTTC
CASSSLWHAGRYSYEQYF
>TRBJ1-2|TRBV6-5|.|few
TGTGCCAGCAGTTACTCGATGGTAGTCAGAGGGCACTATGGCTACACCTTC
CASSYSMVVRGHYGYTF
>TRBJ2-2|TRBV4-3|.|.
TGCGCCAGCAGCCAAAAGGGTAACTCGGCCGGGGAGCTGTTTTTT
CASSQKGNSAGELFF
>TRBJ1-2|TRBV20-1|.|few
TGCAGTGCTAGACCCGGGAGGATTGGCTACACCTTC
CSARPGRIGYTF
>TRBJ2-7|TRBV11-2|.|.
TGTGCCAGCACCCGCGGATGGACTGCTCCCTACGAGCAGTACTTC
CASTRGWTAPYEQYF
>TRBJ1-2|TRBV4-2|TRBD1|.
TGTGCCAGCAGCCAAGGGACAGGGACTATTAACTATGGCTACACCTTC
CASSQGTGTINYGYTF
>TRBJ2-5|TRBV7-9|.|few
TGTGCCAGCTCTCCCCCCGGGAGTATACTCCCCCAAGAGACCCAGTACTTC
CASSPPGSILPQETQYF
>TRBJ2-1|TRBV6-1|TRBD2|.
TGTGCCAGCAGTGGTGGGCTAGCGGGGGGCCGCTCCTACAATGAGCAGTTCTTC
CASSGGLAGGRSYNEQFF
>TRBJ2-1|TRBV20-1|.|.
TGCAGTGCTAGAGAGGGGGCTCAGGGGCAGTTCTTC
CSAREGAQGQFF
>TRBJ2-1|TRBV9|TRBD2|.
TGTGCCAGCAGCGCCGTCGCTAGCGGGGGGGATCGGTGGAATGAGCAGTTCTTC
CASSAVASGGDRWNEQFF
>TRBJ2-7|TRBV28|TRBD2|few
TGTGCCAGCAGTTTTCCGGGACTAGCTGTCCGCGAGCAGTACTTC
CASSFPGLAVREQYF
>TRBJ2-5|TRBV5-4|TRBD2|.
TGTGCCAGCAGGACCATCGGGGGGGAAGAGACCCAGTACTTC
CASRTIGGEETQYF
>TRBJ2-1|TRBV6-5|TRBD2|few
TGTGCCAGCAGACTTGGACTAGCGGGAAATGAGCAGTTCTTC
CASRLGLAGNEQFF
>TRBJ2-1|TRBV3-1|TRBD2|.
TGTGCCAGCAGGCGTTATTCTGCGGGGGGCCACAATGAGCAGTTCTTC
CASRRYSAGGHNEQFF
>TRBJ1-1|TRBV27|.|.
TGTGCCAGCAGTTTCGTGGTGAACACTGAAGCTTTCTTT
CASSFVVNTEAFF
>TRBJ2-2|TRBV7-9|TRBD1|few
TGTGCCACCAACCGGGACAGGAACACCGGGGAGCTGTTTTTT
CATNRDRNTGELFF
>TRBJ2-3|TRBV20-1|.|.
TGCAGTGCTAGAACCATTCTACCGGGACCCCTTCTGCTTGCTAGCACAGATACGCAGTATTTT
CSARTILPGPLLLASTDTQYF
>TRBJ2-3|TRBV6-6|.|few
TGTGCCAGCCGGACCGCCACTAGCACAGATACGCAGTATTTT
CASRTATSTDTQYF
>TRBJ1-2|TRBV10-3|TRBD1|few
TGTGCCATCAGTGACTCCGGACAGGGGTATGGCTACACCTTC
CAISDSGQGYGYTF
>TRBJ2-4|TRBV5-1|.|many
TGCGCCAGCAGCTTGGGGGGCACAGCCAAAAACATTCAGTACTTC
CASSLGGTAKNIQYF
>TRBJ2-1|TRBV24-1|.|few
TGTGCCACCAGTGATCTGGCGGGGAATGAGCAGTTCTTC
CATSDLAGNEQFF